Sequencing of this T cell receptor (beta chain) was carried out in a study of blood T cell repertoires in COVID-19 (dated by TCRdb to the early 2020s). Background for the entire study: Samples covering the acute and convalescent phases of COVID-19 were provided by collaborators in the United States, Italy and Spain. The material from the prospective study consisted of cDNA or gDNA derived from T cells, B-cell-depleted T cells, or PBMCs. Deeply sampled blood TCRbeta repertoires from subjects exposed to, actively infected with, or recovered from COVID-19 were included in the dataset. A freely available public database, intended as a resource for researchers studying the immune response to SARS-CoV-2, is where the repertoires were released. The samples were drawn from two sources: the first 160 participants of the ongoing ImmuneRACE study, and 1,000 to 1,500 subjects contributed by 6 global collaborators. Sample metadata almost always included a de-identified subject ID, COVID-19 status, age in years and sex. HLA class I and class II types, where available, came from metadata supplied by the sample provider rather than from assay-based typing. Points the paper makes about the study in general: How much clinical and demographic metadata was included differed by source and by participant, and the metadata was provided uncurated.

The CDR3 runs 14 residues from the cysteine to the phenylalanine. The read is trimmed to its CDR3 DNA, 42 bases read in frame from base 1. Here V drops 6 bases and J drops 8 bases, and the junction holds 12 bases not matched to any gene. The germline V gene (reference sequence) specifies MNHNY as CDR1 and SVGAGI as CDR2. Remarks on this clone: The clone's antigen remains unknown. Base qualities are missing; no much larger clone stands one base away.

TCRbeta CDR3 regions were amplified from genomic DNA by means of the immunoSEQ Assay, a bias-controlled multiplex PCR. In the original analysis: The number of nucleated cells in each sample was estimated by amplification of reference gene primers within the assay. To quantify the absolute abundance of each unique TCRbeta CDR3 rearrangement, sequence reads were collapsed and filtered. For each sample, productive Simpson clonality was calculated by taking the square root of Simpson's diversity index across productive rearrangements. The source is immuneACCESS, and TCRdb retained only in-frame sequences with V and J called. Part of the clones is not carried over; for the studies checked, unresolved V genes explain less than half of this, and the remainder is unexplained. The DNA gave D and trimming, while V, J and clone size come from that table. This sample lists under 250,000 clones; around 81% were detected once. The ten biggest clones cover just under 9% of the sample.

In the prospective study, participants were 18 to 89 years old, resided in fewer than 25 geographic areas of the United States, and were enrolled through a virtual design. Cohort assignment in the prospective study relied on participant-reported clinical history from a screening survey and a study questionnaire. In the prospective study, whole blood, serum and a nasopharyngeal or oropharyngeal swab were collected from each participant by mobile phlebotomists. Participants in the prospective study had the option to provide additional blood draws and questionnaires over a roughly 2-month period. Before DNA extraction, blood samples from the prospective study were shipped at room temperature or frozen.

The sequence joins TRBV6-6 to TRBJ1-2; the junction holds 7 bases that match TRBD1. This TCR came from a woman aged 45-59 years with acute COVID-19. The material sequenced was PBMCs or T cells enriched from blood (not recorded which). The CDR3 is CASRHSGQAWGYTF. The nucleotide sequence is given as TGTGCCAGCAGACACTCTGGACAGGCTTGGGGCTACACCTTC.